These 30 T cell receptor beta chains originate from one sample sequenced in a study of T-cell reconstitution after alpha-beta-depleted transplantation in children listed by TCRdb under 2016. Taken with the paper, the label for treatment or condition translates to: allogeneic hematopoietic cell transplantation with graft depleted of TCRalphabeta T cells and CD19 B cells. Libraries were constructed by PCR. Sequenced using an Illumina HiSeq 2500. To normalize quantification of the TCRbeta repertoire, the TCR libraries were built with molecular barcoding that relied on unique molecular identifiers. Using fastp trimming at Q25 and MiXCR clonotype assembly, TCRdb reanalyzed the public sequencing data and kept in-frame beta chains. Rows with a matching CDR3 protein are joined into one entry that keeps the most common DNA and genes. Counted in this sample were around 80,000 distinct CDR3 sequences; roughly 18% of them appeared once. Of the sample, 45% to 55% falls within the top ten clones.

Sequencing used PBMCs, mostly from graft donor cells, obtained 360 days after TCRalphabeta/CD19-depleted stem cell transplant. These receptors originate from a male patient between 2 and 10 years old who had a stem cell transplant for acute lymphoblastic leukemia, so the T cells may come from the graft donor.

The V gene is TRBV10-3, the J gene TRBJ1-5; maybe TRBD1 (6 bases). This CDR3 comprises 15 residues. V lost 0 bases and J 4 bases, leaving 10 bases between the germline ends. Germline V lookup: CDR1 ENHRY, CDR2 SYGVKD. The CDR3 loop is CAISESGGANQPQHF. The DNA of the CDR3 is TGTGCCATCAGTGAGTCTGGGGGGGCAAATCAGCCCCAGCATTTT.

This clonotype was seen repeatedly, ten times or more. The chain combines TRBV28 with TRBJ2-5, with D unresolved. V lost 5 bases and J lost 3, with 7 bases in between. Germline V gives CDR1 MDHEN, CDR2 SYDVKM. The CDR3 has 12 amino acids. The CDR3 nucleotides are TGTGCCAGCAGTCCCCCTAAAGAGACCCAGTACTTC. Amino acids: CASSPPKETQYF.

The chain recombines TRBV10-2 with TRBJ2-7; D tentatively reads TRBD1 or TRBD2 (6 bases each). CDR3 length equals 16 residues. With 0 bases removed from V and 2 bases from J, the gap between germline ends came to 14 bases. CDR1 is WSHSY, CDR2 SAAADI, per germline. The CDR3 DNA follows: TGCGCCAGCAGTGAGTCTCGGGGGACAAGGGCCTACGAGCAGTACTTC. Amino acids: CASSESRGTRAYEQYF.

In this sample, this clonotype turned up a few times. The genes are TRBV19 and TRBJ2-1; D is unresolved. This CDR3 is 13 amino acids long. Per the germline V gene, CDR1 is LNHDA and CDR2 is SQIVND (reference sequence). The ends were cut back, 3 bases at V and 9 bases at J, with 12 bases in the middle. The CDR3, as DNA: TGTGCCAGTAGTATTCGAACCTTCGGTGAGCAGTTCTTC. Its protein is CASSIRTFGEQFF.

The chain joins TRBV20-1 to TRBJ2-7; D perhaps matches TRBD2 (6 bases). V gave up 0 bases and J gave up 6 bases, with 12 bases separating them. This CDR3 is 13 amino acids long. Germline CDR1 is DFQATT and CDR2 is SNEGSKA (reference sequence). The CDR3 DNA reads TGCAGTGCTAGAGACCGCGGGGCAGGCGAGCAGTACTTC. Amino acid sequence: CSARDRGAGEQYF.

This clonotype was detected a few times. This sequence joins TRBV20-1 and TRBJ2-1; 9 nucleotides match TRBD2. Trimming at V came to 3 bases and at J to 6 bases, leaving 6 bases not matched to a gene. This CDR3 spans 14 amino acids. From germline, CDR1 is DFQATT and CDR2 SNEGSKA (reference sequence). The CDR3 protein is CSASGGRARNEQFF. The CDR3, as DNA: TGCAGTGCTAGTGGCGGGAGGGCCCGCAATGAGCAGTTCTTC.

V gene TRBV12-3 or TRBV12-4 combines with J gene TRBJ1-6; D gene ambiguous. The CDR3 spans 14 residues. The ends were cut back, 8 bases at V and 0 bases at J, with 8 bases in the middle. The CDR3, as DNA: TGTGCCAGCTTTACCGGCTCCTATAATTCACCCCTCCACTTT. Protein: CASFTGSYNSPLHF.

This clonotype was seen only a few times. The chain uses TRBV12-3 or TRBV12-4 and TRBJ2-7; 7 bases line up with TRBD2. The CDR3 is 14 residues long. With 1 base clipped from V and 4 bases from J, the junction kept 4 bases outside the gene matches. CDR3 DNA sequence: TGTGCCAGCAGTTTAGTGGCGGGAGAATACGAGCAGTACTTC. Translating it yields CASSLVAGEYEQYF.

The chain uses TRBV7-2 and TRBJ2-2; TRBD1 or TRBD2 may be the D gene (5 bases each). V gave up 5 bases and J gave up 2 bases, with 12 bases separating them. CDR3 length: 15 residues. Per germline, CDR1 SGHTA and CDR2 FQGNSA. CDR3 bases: TGTGCCAGCAGCCACCAGGGACCAAACACCGGGGAGCTGTTTTTT. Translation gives CASSHQGPNTGELFF. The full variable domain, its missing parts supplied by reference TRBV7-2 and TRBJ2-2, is GAGVSQSPSNKVTEKGKDVELRCDPISGHTALYWYRQSLGQGLEFLIYFQGNSAPDKSGLPSDRFSAERTGGSVSTLTIQRTQQEDSAVYLCASSHQGPNTGELFFGEGSRLTVL.

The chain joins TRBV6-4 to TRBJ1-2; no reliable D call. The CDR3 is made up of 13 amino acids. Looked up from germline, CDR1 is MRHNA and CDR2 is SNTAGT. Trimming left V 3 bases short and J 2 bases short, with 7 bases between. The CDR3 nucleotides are TGTGCCAGCAGTGAGTCGAAGAACTATGGCTACACCTTC. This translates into CASSESKNYGYTF.

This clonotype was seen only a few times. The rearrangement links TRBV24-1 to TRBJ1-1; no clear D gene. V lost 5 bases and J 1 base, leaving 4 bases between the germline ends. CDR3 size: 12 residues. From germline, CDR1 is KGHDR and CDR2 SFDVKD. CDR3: CATSGQNTEAFF. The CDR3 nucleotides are TGTGCCACCAGTGGACAGAACACTGAAGCTTTCTTT.

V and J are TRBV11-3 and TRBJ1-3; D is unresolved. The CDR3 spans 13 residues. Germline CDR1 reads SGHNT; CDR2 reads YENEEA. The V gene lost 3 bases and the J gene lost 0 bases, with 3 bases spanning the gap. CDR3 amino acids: CASSFSSGNTIYF. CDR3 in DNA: TGTGCCAGCAGCTTTAGCTCTGGAAACACCATATATTTT.

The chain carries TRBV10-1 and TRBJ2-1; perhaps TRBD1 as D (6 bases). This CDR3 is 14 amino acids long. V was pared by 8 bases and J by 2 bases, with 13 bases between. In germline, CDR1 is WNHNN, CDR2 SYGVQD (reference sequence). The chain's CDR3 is CASSTGYTYNEQFF. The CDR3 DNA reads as TGCGCCAGCTCTACAGGGTATACCTACAATGAGCAGTTCTTC.

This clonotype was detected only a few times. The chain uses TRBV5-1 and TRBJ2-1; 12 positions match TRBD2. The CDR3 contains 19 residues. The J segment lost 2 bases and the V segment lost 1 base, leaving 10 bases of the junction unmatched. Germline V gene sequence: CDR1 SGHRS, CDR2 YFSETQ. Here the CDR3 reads CASSLSGLAGPWTYNEQFF. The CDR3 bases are TGCGCCAGCAGCTTGTCTGGACTAGCGGGACCTTGGACCTACAATGAGCAGTTCTTC.

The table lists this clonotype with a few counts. CDR3 nucleotides: TGTGCCAGCAGCCAAGGACTGTACACCGGGGAGCTGTTTTTT. This gives the protein CASSQGLYTGELFF. The chain is built from TRBV4-2 and TRBJ2-2; no clear D. The CDR3 is 14 residues long. V was cut by 1 base and J by 3 bases, with 6 bases left in between. From germline, CDR1 is LGHNA and CDR2 YNFKEQ.

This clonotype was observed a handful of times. The DNA for the CDR3 is TGTGCCAGCGGAAGGGGCGAAAACACCATATATTTT. Translation gives CASGRGENTIYF. V gene TRBV3-1 combines with J gene TRBJ1-3, with D perhaps matching TRBD1 (5 bases). CDR1 LGHDT and CDR2 YNNKEL come from the germline V gene (reference sequence). Deletions cut 8 bases from V and 6 bases from J, with 11 bases between. The CDR3 length is 12 residues.

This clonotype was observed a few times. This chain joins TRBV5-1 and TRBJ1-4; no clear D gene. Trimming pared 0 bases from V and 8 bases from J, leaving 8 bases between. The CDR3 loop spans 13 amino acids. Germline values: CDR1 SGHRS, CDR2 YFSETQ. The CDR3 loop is CASSLGVNEKLFF. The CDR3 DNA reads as TGCGCCAGCAGCTTGGGGGTTAACGAAAAACTGTTTTTT.

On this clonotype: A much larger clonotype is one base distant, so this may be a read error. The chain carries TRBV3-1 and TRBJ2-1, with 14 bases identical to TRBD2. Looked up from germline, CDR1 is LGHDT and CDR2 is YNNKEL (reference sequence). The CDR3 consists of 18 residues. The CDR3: CTSSRKGLAGDFYNEQFF. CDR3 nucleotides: TGTACCAGCAGTCGAAAGGGACTAGCGGGAGATTTCTACAATGAGCAGTTCTTC.

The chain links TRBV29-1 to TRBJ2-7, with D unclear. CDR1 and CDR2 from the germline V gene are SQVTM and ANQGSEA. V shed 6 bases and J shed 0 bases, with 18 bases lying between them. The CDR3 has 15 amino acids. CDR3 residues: CSVLTPQGHSYEQYF. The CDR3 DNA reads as TGCAGCGTCCTCACCCCTCAAGGGCACTCCTACGAGCAGTACTTC.

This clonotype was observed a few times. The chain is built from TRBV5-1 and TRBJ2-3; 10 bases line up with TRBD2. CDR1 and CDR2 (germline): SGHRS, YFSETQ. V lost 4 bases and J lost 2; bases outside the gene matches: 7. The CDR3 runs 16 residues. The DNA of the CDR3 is TGCGCCAGCAGCCGTTTACTAGCGGGACACACAGATACGCAGTATTTT. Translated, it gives CASSRLLAGHTDTQYF.

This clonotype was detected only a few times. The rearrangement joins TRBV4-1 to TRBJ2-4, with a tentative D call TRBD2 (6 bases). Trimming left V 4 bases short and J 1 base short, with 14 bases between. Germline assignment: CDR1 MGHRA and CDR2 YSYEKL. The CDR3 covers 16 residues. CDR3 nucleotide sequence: TGCGCCAGCAGCCCGGACCCCGGAGGGGCCAAAAACATTCAGTACTTC. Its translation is CASSPDPGGAKNIQYF.

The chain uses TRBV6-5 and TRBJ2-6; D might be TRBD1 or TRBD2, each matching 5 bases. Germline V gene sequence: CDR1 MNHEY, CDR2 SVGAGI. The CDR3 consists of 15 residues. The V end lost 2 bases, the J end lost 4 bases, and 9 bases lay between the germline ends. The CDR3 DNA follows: TGTGCCAGCAGTTACGAGGGGAGCGGGGCCAACGTCCTGACTTTC. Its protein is CASSYEGSGANVLTF.

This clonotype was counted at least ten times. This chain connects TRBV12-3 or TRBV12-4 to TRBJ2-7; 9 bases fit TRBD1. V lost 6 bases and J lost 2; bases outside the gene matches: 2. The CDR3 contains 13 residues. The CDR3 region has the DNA TGTGCCAGCAGCGGGACAGGGACCTACGAGCAGTACTTC. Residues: CASSGTGTYEQYF.

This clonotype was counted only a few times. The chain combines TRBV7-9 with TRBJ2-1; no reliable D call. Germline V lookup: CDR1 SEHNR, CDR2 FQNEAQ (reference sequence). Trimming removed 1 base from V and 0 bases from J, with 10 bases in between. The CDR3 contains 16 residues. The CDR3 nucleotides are TGTGCCAGCAGCTTAGTCAGGTTACGCTCCTACAATGAGCAGTTCTTC. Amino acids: CASSLVRLRSYNEQFF.

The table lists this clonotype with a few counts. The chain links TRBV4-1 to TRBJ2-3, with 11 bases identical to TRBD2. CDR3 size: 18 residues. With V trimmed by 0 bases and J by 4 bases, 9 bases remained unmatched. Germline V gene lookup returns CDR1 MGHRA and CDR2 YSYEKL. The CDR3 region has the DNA TGCGCCAGCAGCCAAGATAGGGAACTAGCGGGAGACGCAGATACGCAGTATTTT. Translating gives CASSQDRELAGDADTQYF.

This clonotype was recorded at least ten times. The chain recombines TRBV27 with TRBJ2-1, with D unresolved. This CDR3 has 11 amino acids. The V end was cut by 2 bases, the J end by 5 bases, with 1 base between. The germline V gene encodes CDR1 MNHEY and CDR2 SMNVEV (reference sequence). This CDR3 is CASSLNNEQFF. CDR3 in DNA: TGTGCCAGCAGTTTAAACAATGAGCAGTTCTTC.

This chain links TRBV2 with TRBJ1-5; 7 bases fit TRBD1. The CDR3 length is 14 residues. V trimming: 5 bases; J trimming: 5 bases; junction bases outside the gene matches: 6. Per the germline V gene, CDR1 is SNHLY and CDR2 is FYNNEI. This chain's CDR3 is CASSQDRADQPQHF. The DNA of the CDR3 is TGTGCCAGCAGTCAAGACAGGGCCGATCAGCCCCAGCATTTT.

CDR3 sequence: CASSIRFFYNEQFF. DNA of the CDR3: TGTGCCAGCAGTATACGGTTTTTCTACAATGAGCAGTTCTTC. V and J are TRBV6-5 and TRBJ2-1, with D hard to call. Germline V gene data show CDR1 as MNHEY and CDR2 as SVGAGI. This CDR3 region has 14 residues. V was cut by 5 bases and J by 3 bases, with 11 bases left in between.

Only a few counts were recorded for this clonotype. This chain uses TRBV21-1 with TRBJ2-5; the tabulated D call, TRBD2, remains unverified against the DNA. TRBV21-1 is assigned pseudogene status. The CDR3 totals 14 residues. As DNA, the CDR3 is TGTGCCAGCAGCATGGGACTAGCAGGGGAGACCCAGTACTTC. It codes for CASSMGLAGETQYF.

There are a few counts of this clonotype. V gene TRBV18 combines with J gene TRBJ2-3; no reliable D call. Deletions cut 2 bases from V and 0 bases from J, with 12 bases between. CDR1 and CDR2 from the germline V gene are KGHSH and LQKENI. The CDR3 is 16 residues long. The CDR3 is CASSPLPVTSTDTQYF. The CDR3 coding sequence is TGTGCCAGCTCACCATTACCGGTAACTAGCACAGATACGCAGTATTTT. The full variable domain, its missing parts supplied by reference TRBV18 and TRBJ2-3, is NAGVMQNPRHLVRRRGQEARLRCSPMKGHSHVYWYRQLPEEGLKFMVYLQKENIIDESGMPKERFSAEFPKEGPSILRIQQVVRGDSAAYFCASSPLPVTSTDTQYFGPGTRLTVL.